These 27 T cell receptor beta chains were all obtained from the same sample, sequenced in a study of control samples from healthy donors and cancer patients. This table comes from immunoSEQ multiplex PCR, and its TCRdb copy is limited to in-frame clones, with some not included. The sample contains about 190,000 clones, about 90% of which appear only once. Sequences were obtained from blood. Receptors originate from a man aged 25-40 years in good health.

The rearrangement joins TRBV24-1 to TRBJ2-3; 13 bases are shared with TRBD2. V lost 2 bases and J lost 2; bases outside the gene matches: 3. Germline values: CDR1 KGHDR, CDR2 SFDVKD. This CDR3 region has 17 residues. This CDR3 reads CATSDWGTSGNTDTQYF. As DNA, the CDR3 is TGTGCCACCAGTGATTGGGGGACTAGCGGGAACACAGATACGCAGTATTTT.

This clone was observed once. V usage is TRBV2 and J usage is TRBJ1-2; D not certain. V shed 7 bases and J shed 1 base, with 7 bases lying between them. The CDR3 totals 12 residues. Germline CDR1 reads SNHLY; CDR2 reads FYNNEI. The CDR3 here is CASNGFNYGYTF. The CDR3 DNA is TGTGCCAGCAACGGGTTTAACTATGGCTACACCTTC.

The V and J genes are TRBV6-1 and TRBJ1-2; D may be TRBD1 (5 bases). V was shortened by 0 bases and J by 0 bases, with 11 bases between the two germline ends. CDR1 is MNHNS and CDR2 is SASEGT in the germline V gene. CDR3 length: 16 amino acids. DNA for the CDR3: TGTGCCAGCAGTGAAGCCCGGACAACGACTAACTATGGCTACACCTTC. Protein sequence: CASSEARTTTNYGYTF.

J is TRBJ1-2 and V is TRBV12-3 or TRBV12-4, with 8 bases that match TRBD1. CDR3 length equals 13 residues. Trimming removed 6 bases from V and 7 bases from J; junction bases left unmatched: 7. Here the CDR3 DNA reads TGTGCCAGCAGCTCGCAGGGGGCGCTTGGCTACACCTTC. It yields the protein CASSSQGALGYTF.

This chain connects TRBV10-3 to TRBJ2-1; TRBD2 matches at 11 bases. J was trimmed by 6 bases and V by 3 bases; bases with no gene match: 1. The CDR3 extends over 14 amino acids. In germline, CDR1 is ENHRY, CDR2 SYGVKD. The CDR3 DNA is TGTGCCATCAGTGAACTAGCGGGGGTCAATGAGCAGTTCTTC. Amino acid sequence: CAISELAGVNEQFF.

This clone was observed once. This chain connects TRBV18 to TRBJ2-3; 10 nucleotides match TRBD2. With V trimmed by 5 bases and J by 5 bases, 13 bases remained unmatched. Looked up from germline, CDR1 is KGHSH and CDR2 is LQKENI. There are 17 residues in the CDR3. The CDR3 nucleotides are TGTGCCAGCTCAACAACCTCCGGGACTAGCGACATAGATACGCAGTATTTT. This translates into CASSTTSGTSDIDTQYF.

The chain carries TRBV6-4 and TRBJ1-5, with 9 positions matching TRBD1. The junction had 9 bases not matched to a gene; V was cut back by 4 bases and J by 2 bases. The CDR3 spans 17 residues. CDR1 is MRHNA, CDR2 SNTAGT, per germline. This CDR3 reads CASSGSGQGICNQPQHF. The CDR3 DNA follows: TGTGCCAGCAGTGGCTCCGGACAGGGGATATGCAATCAGCCCCAGCATTTT.

This clone was found once. The chain uses TRBV7-2 and TRBJ2-3; 11 bases fit TRBD2. The V gene's germline CDR1 is SGHTA and CDR2 FQGNSA. Germline trimming cut 3 bases from V and 0 bases from J; bases unmatched to any gene: 2. The CDR3 length is 16 residues. The CDR3 region is CASSFLAGGSTDTQYF. CDR3 bases: TGTGCCAGCAGCTTTCTAGCGGGGGGTAGCACAGATACGCAGTATTTT.

CDR3 amino acids: CASSPSIAKNIQYF. DNA of the CDR3: TGTGCCAGCAGCCCGAGTATAGCCAAAAACATTCAGTACTTC. The chain combines TRBV11-2 with TRBJ2-4; D ambiguous. CDR1 SGHAT and CDR2 FQNNGV come from the germline V gene. Trimming removed 5 bases from V and 0 bases from J, with 8 bases in between. This CDR3 is built from 14 residues.

This chain connects TRBV29-1 to TRBJ1-2; TRBD1 matches 8 bases. CDR3 length: 14 residues. Germline V gene data show CDR1 as SQVTM and CDR2 as ANQGSEA. V lost 3 bases and J lost 2; bases outside the gene matches: 5. Here the CDR3 DNA reads TGCAGCGTTGAGGGACAGGAGGTAAACTATGGCTACACCTTC. Translation: CSVEGQEVNYGYTF.

J is TRBJ1-6 and V is TRBV24-1; D not resolved. Per the germline V gene, CDR1 is KGHDR and CDR2 is SFDVKD. Trimming pared 7 bases from V and 7 bases from J, leaving 13 bases between. This CDR3 has 14 amino acids. In DNA, the CDR3 is TGTGCCACCAGACCCGGGGAAACAAATTCACCCCTCCACTTT. Amino acid sequence: CATRPGETNSPLHF.

The chain combines TRBV30 with TRBJ1-4; D is possibly TRBD1 (6 bases). Germline loops: CDR1 GTSNPN, CDR2 SVGIG (reference sequence). The CDR3 spans 15 residues. V lost 2 bases and J 6 bases, leaving 16 bases between the germline ends. CDR3: CAWSLVGGRHEKLFF. The DNA of the CDR3 is TGTGCCTGGAGTCTAGTGGGGGGGCGTCATGAAAAACTGTTTTTT.

The rearrangement uses TRBV19 and TRBJ1-6, with unresolved D. The CDR3 runs 14 residues. In germline, CDR1 is LNHDA, CDR2 SQIVND (reference sequence). The V and J ends lost 6 bases and 2 bases respectively, with 8 bases between them. The CDR3 spells CASRAGPYNSPLHF. The CDR3, as DNA: TGTGCCAGTAGGGCGGGCCCCTATAATTCACCCCTCCACTTT.

The chain recombines TRBV9 with TRBJ2-3; D not certain. Trimming cost V 0 bases and J 5 bases, with 10 bases left between them. CDR1 is SGDLS, CDR2 YYNGEE, per germline. CDR3 length: 14 amino acids. DNA of the CDR3: TGTGCCAGCAGCGTAGGGGATAGCTTAGATACGCAGTATTTT. It is translated as CASSVGDSLDTQYF.

The chain employs TRBV9 and TRBJ1-3; 9 bases fit TRBD1. This CDR3 comprises 19 residues. The J segment lost 0 bases and the V segment lost 0 bases, leaving 10 bases of the junction unmatched. Germline V lookup: CDR1 SGDLS, CDR2 YYNGEE. CDR3 nucleotides: TGTGCCAGCAGCGTAGGAGTCCGGACAGGGGCAGGCTCTGGAAACACCATATATTTT. Translation: CASSVGVRTGAGSGNTIYF.

This clone was seen a handful of times. The chain links TRBV14 to TRBJ1-1, with D possibly being TRBD1 (5 bases). The germline CDR1 and CDR2 sequences are SGHDN and FVKESK. This CDR3 region has 14 residues. V lost 3 bases to trimming and J lost 0 bases, with 8 bases between them. CDR3 DNA: TGTGCCAGCAGCCAGGGGGATGTGAACACTGAAGCTTTCTTT. Its protein is CASSQGDVNTEAFF.

The chain combines TRBV28 with TRBJ2-7; TRBD1 might be the D (6 bases). Germline CDR1 is MDHEN and CDR2 is SYDVKM. The CDR3 loop spans 15 amino acids. Trimming took 4 bases from V and 4 from J, leaving 17 bases between them. For the CDR3, the DNA is TGTGCCAGCAGTTCCCCCGACAGGCTTAGATACGAGCAGTACTTC. Residues: CASSSPDRLRYEQYF.

The chain employs TRBV12-5 and TRBJ1-1, with D possibly TRBD1 on 5 matching bases. Between the trimmed V and J ends, which lost 3 bases and 3 bases, there was a span of 17 bases. The CDR3 loop spans 16 amino acids. Germline CDR1 and CDR2: LGHNT and FRNRAP. The CDR3 coding sequence is TGTGCTAGTGGTTTACGGGCAGGGCTCCGTGACACTGAAGCTTTCTTT. It yields the protein CASGLRAGLRDTEAFF.

The V and J genes are TRBV3-1 (or the pseudogene TRBV3-2) and TRBJ2-2; 9 positions match TRBD1. J gave up 0 bases and V 4 bases, and 3 bases lay outside the gene matches. The CDR3 consists of 16 residues. CDR1 and CDR2 from the germline V gene are LGHDT and YNNKEL (reference sequence). CDR3 sequence reads: CASSLRTGANTGELFF. In nucleotides, the CDR3 is TGTGCCAGCAGCCTCCGGACAGGGGCGAACACCGGGGAGCTGTTTTTT.

The chain couples TRBV11-2 to TRBJ2-7; 8 bases map to TRBD1. Germline CDR1 SGHAT, CDR2 FQNNGV. Germline trimming cut 6 bases from V and 4 bases from J; bases unmatched to any gene: 8. The CDR3 spans 14 residues. The CDR3: CASRVGQGPYEQYF. CDR3 nucleotides: TGTGCCAGCAGGGTCGGACAGGGCCCGTACGAGCAGTACTTC.

The chain carries TRBV2 and TRBJ2-2; 7 bases match TRBD1. CDR3 length: 14 residues. The trim removed 7 bases at V and 3 bases at J, leaving 5 bases unmatched. The germline V gene encodes CDR1 SNHLY and CDR2 FYNNEI. The CDR3 sequence is CASKTGSDTGELFF. The CDR3, as DNA: TGTGCCAGCAAGACAGGGTCGGACACCGGGGAGCTGTTTTTT.

The chain joins TRBV15 to TRBJ2-7; 9 bases match TRBD1. This CDR3 region has 17 residues. V gave up 0 bases and J gave up 0 bases; unmatched junction bases: 6. Germline V gene data show CDR1 as LNHNV and CDR2 as YYDKDF (reference sequence). CDR3 sequence (DNA): TGTGCCACCAGCAGAGATGGGGGGACAGGGAACTCCTACGAGCAGTACTTC. As protein: CATSRDGGTGNSYEQYF.

This chain connects TRBV3-1 (or the pseudogene TRBV3-2) to TRBJ1-5; D is possibly TRBD1 (6 bases). In germline, CDR1 is LGHDT, CDR2 YNNKEL (reference sequence). V shed 5 bases and J shed 4 bases, with 12 bases lying between them. The CDR3 is 14 amino acids. In nucleotides, the CDR3 is TGTGCCAGCAGCGTCGGGACAACAAATCAGCCCCAGCATTTT. Protein: CASSVGTTNQPQHF.

This sequence joins TRBV9 and TRBJ2-3; D might be TRBD1 (5 bases). CDR3 size: 15 residues. Trimming shortened V by 4 bases and J by 7 bases, and 19 bases separated the two germline ends. Germline CDR1 SGDLS, CDR2 YYNGEE. The CDR3, as DNA: TGTGCCAGCAGCTCAGAGTCACAGGTCTCTTATACGCAGTATTTT. Its translation is CASSSESQVSYTQYF.

About this clone itself: Other DNA sequences from this sample encode an identical CDR3 as well. The genes are TRBV15 and TRBJ1-4, with 7 bases identical to TRBD1. The length of the CDR3 is 15 residues. Germline values: CDR1 LNHNV, CDR2 YYDKDF (reference sequence). V gave up 5 bases and J gave up 4 bases; unmatched junction bases: 7. The CDR3 DNA reads as TGTGCCACCAGCGGTCCAGGGGGTGGTAATGAAAAACTGTTTTTT. It codes for CATSGPGGGNEKLFF. The full variable domain, completed using reference TRBV15 and TRBJ1-4, is DAMVIQNPRYQVTQFGKPVTLSCSQTLNHNVMYWYQQKSSQAPKLLFHYYDKDFNNEADTPDNFQSRRPNTSFCFLDIRSPGLGDTAMYLCATSGPGGGNEKLFFGSGTQLSVL.

This CDR3 is CASITGSSYNEQFF. The CDR3, as DNA: TGCGCCAGCATAACAGGAAGCTCCTACAATGAGCAGTTCTTC. V and J are TRBV10-1 and TRBJ2-1; perhaps TRBD1 as D (5 bases). The germline V gene encodes CDR1 WNHNN and CDR2 SYGVQD (reference sequence). This CDR3 region has 14 residues. V was shortened by 7 bases and J by 0 bases, with 10 bases between the two germline ends.

This sequence joins TRBV3-1 (or the pseudogene TRBV3-2) and TRBJ1-5; 9 bases match TRBD1. Trimming removed 0 bases from V and 10 bases from J; junction bases left unmatched: 7. Germline values: CDR1 LGHDT, CDR2 YNNKEL (reference sequence). CDR3 length: 15 amino acids. The CDR3 loop is CASSQDLGQGVPQHF. CDR3 bases: TGTGCCAGCAGCCAAGATCTGGGACAGGGAGTTCCCCAGCATTTT.